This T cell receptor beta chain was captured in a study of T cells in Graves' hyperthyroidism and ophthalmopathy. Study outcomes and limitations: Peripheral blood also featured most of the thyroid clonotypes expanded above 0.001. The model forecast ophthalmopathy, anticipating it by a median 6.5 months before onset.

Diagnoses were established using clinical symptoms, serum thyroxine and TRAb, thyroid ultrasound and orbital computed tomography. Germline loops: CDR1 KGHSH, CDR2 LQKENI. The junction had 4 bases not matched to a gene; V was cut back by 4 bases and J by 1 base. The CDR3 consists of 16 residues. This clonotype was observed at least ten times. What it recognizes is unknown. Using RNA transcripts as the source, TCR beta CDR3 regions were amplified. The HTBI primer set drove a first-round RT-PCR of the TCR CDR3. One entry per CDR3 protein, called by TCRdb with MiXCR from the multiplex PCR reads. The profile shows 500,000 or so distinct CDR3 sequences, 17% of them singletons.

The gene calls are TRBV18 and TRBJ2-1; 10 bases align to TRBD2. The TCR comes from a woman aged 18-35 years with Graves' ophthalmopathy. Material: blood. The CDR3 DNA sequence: TGTGCCAGCTCACACCCTAGCGGGAGTTCCTACAATGAGCAGTTCTTC. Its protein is CASSHPSGSSYNEQFF.